Described below is a single T cell receptor beta chain sequence and its context. In its sample, this clonotype was seen a few times. Its cognate antigen has yet to be identified. No quality values exist for individual bases; no much larger clone is one base distant. To analyze paired alpha-beta TCRs of CD8+ T cells, the researchers used an expanded emulsion RT-PCR method with primers covering all TCR V genes. Before emulsion RT-PCR, CD8+ T cells were isolated using a CD8 positive selection kit and then incubated overnight in 8 to 10 IU/mL IL-2. CDR1 and CDR2 are read off the germline V gene (reference sequence) as DFQATT and SNEGSKA. The germline ends are 7 bases apart after V is trimmed by 1 base and J by 3 bases. The CDR3 starts with the cysteine, ends with the phenylalanine, and has 12 residues. Just the 36-base CDR3 DNA is kept, in frame starting at base 1. This sample was taken from a study of T cell repertoires in breast cancer (dated by TCRdb to about 2016). About the investigation overall: Tumors, lymph nodes and peripheral blood lymphocytes from breast cancer patients, as well as peripheral blood from healthy control donors, were profiled. ER+/PR+ status was present in the majority of the roughly 23 patient tumors that were analyzed for shared TCRs. The controls were nine healthy donors whose age range was similar to that of the patients. On average, sequencing produced approximately 530,000 sequences per sample, which came to roughly 9.6 reads per input cell. Because breast cancer has a low mutational burden and common mutations are rare, the study reasoned that TCRs shared between breast cancer patients would target shared antigens. After being minced and digested with Liberase and DNase, tumors and tumor-involved lymph nodes were passed through 70-um and 40-um filters. Blood samples were separated by Ficoll, whereas tumor-free lymph nodes were processed without any enzymatic digestion. Overall study outcomes, separate from this receptor: Emulsion RT-PCR was considered qualitative rather than quantitative, since transcript abundance and primer differences skewed clone recovery. Shared TCRs showed TRBV7 predominance, possibly reflecting tumor recognition or mispriming bias from eight TRBV7 primers. Shared TCRs were encoded by various nucleotide sequences, which suggests selection and expansion based on antigen. Discarding singleton TCRs and sampling only part of each tumor may have missed genuine antitumor clones. Possible tumor specificity was suggested for some 17 TCR pairs that were shared across seven or more patient tumors yet rarely found in control blood. Tumor-involved sentinel lymph nodes shared about fourfold more TCRs with matched tumor repertoires than tumor-free nodes (around 8% versus 2.1%).

Preparation of the library involved emulsion pairing. Unpaired genes were suppressed by a second nested PCR with blocking oligos, after which a third nested PCR added Illumina adaptors and barcodes. Each master mix for emulsion RT-PCR held roughly 5,000-260,000 T cells along with C-region, Stepout and V-region primers. Emulsions were generated with the Micellula Emulsion and Purification Kit, and RT-PCR used Qiagen OneStep RT-PCR reagents. Pooled libraries were sequenced on an Illumina MiSeq with paired-end 2 x 250 reads. The published analysis was carried out like this. Read pairs were joined in Galaxy and clipped at the engineered overlap into separate alpha and beta files; unclipped reads were discarded. Alpha-beta pairs were assigned using CompleteTCR, a MiTCR-based pipeline in which chains sharing read cluster identifiers are linked by an R script. TCR sequences that were observed only once, about 1-3.1% of the total, were removed as potential sequencing errors. The public sequencing data were trimmed at Q25 with fastp and processed into clonotypes with MiXCR by TCRdb, which kept only in-frame beta chains. Rows are combined by CDR3 protein, so each entry shows the most common genes and DNA. What appears here as the V and J calls and clone size reflects TCRdb's work, not the paper's. The sample table contains some 37,000 distinct CDR3 sequences; only one count was recorded for over 40% of them. Less than 80% of the sample is held by the ten biggest clonotypes.

The V and J genes are TRBV20-1 and TRBJ2-7; there is no confident call for the D gene. This TCR derives from a pool of human donors with breast cancer or a healthy control (not recorded which). Specimen: CD8+ T cells. The CDR3 sequence is CSARGYVYEQYF. The DNA sequence reads TGCAGTGCTAGAGGCTACGTCTACGAGCAGTACTTC.